The rows below give T cell receptor beta chains drawn from one sample of a study of T-cell memory formation after mild COVID-19. TCRdb re-called the 5' RACE reads through MiXCR, storing one row per CDR3 protein. This sample has under 200 distinct CDR3 sequences, with about 94% found just once. The material sequenced was PBMCs or a T cell subset sorted from them (not recorded which). The source is an adult who had mild COVID-19 (a few samples of this study predate the infection). Cell type and time point are not known. Both conserved end residues are part of each CDR3. D genes are given only for firm matches. Only part of the rows carry a size: once, few, many, or a class if the clone is expanded.

d_gene	v_gene	len	j_gene	abundance	CDR3nt	CDR3aa
TRBD1	TRBV10-3	15	TRBJ2-5	-	TGTGCCATCAGTGAGCCGGGACAGGGGGTAGGGACCCAGTACTTC	CAISEPGQGVGTQYF
-	TRBV12-3/TRBV12-4	13	TRBJ1-1	-	TGTGCCAGCAGTTTAATGGTGAACACTGAAGCTTTCTTT	CASSLMVNTEAFF
-	TRBV20-1	11	TRBJ2-5	-	TGCAGTGCTAGACGACAAGAGACCCAGTACTTC	CSARRQETQYF
-	TRBV2	13	TRBJ2-1	-	TGTGCCAGCAGGGACCGCGGCTACAATGAGCAGTTCTTC	CASRDRGYNEQFF
-	TRBV5-5	13	TRBJ2-5	-	TGTGCCAGCAGCTTGGCCCTAGCGGCGGGACATGACTTC	CASSLALAAGHDF
-	TRBV4-1	12	TRBJ2-5	-	TGCGCCAGCAGCCTATTGACGGGGACCCAGTACTTC	CASSLLTGTQYF
-	TRBV12-3/TRBV12-4	15	TRBJ2-2	-	TGTGCCAGCAGTTTAGCAGTCGCGAACACCGGGGAGCTGTTTTTT	CASSLAVANTGELFF
-	TRBV7-9	15	TRBJ1-3	-	TGTGCCAGCAGCTTAGCGGGACTGCTGGGGAACACCATATATTTT	CASSLAGLLGNTIYF
TRBD2	TRBV5-1	16	TRBJ2-1	-	TGCGCCAGCAGCCCTCTGACTAGCGGGAATTTGGATGAGCAGTTCTTC	CASSPLTSGNLDEQFF
-	TRBV15	17	TRBJ2-2	-	TGTGCCACCAGCAGAGATGCTCGACAGGTACCCACCGGGGAGCTGTTTTTT	CATSRDARQVPTGELFF
-	TRBV7-9	16	TRBJ2-1	few	TGTGCCAGCAGCCCAAGGCGGACCGGGGATTACAATGAGCAGTTCTTC	CASSPRRTGDYNEQFF
-	TRBV7-2	15	TRBJ2-2	-	TGTGCCAGCAGCTTACCCCCATCCCACGGCGGGGAGCTGTTTTTT	CASSLPPSHGGELFF
TRBD2	TRBV6-5	15	TRBJ2-1	-	TGTGCCAGCAGTCCACCGGGGGGCTCCTACAATGAGCAGTTCTTC	CASSPPGGSYNEQFF
-	TRBV5-6	14	TRBJ2-1	once	TGTGCCAGCAGCCCCGAGGGACGGCACAATGAGCAGTTCTTC	CASSPEGRHNEQFF
-	TRBV7-2	14	TRBJ2-7	-	TGTGCCAGCAGCTTAGCGACTGGACTGGGGGAGCAGTACTTC	CASSLATGLGEQYF
-	TRBV12-3/TRBV12-4	13	TRBJ1-2	-	TGTGCCAGCAGTTTAAGGCCGAGATATGGCTACACCTTC	CASSLRPRYGYTF
-	TRBV5-1	16	TRBJ2-5	once	TGCGCCAGCAGCTTGTATGGGGGTAACGGTCGAGAGACCCAGTACTTC	CASSLYGGNGRETQYF
TRBD1	TRBV11-2	14	TRBJ1-2	-	TGTGCCAGCAGCTTAGACAGGGGGCCGCATGGCTACACCTTC	CASSLDRGPHGYTF
-	TRBV29-1	11	TRBJ2-5	-	TGCAGCGTTGACCGAACGGAGACCCAGTACTTC	CSVDRTETQYF
-	TRBV6-5	13	TRBJ1-5	-	TGTGCCAGCAGTTCATGGAGCAATCAGCCCCAGCATTTT	CASSSWSNQPQHF
-	TRBV18	18	TRBJ1-1	-	TGTGCCAGCTCACCACGCGGTAGTAAGGAAACCAGTGGCTCTAGGTTGACCTTT	CASSPRGSKETSGSRLTF
-	TRBV7-6	12	TRBJ2-3	-	TGTGCCAGCAGCCCCCATGCAGATACGCAGTATTTT	CASSPHADTQYF
-	TRBV15	13	TRBJ2-5	-	TGTGCCACCAGTGGCGGGGCCCAAGAGACCCAGTACTTC	CATSGGAQETQYF
-	TRBV29-1	12	TRBJ2-7	-	TGCAGCGCCACCGGGACAAGCTACGAGCAGTACTTC	CSATGTSYEQYF
-	TRBV4-3	13	TRBJ1-2	-	TGCGCCAGCAGCCAAGATCGTTTGAGGGGCTACACCTTC	CASSQDRLRGYTF
TRBD2	TRBV20-1	13	TRBJ2-3	-	TGCAGTGCTAGACCAGCGGGGATGAATACGCAGTATTTT	CSARPAGMNTQYF
-	TRBV4-1	14	TRBJ2-7	-	TGCGCCAGCAGCTTCTCACAGGGTTACTACGAGCAGTACTTC	CASSFSQGYYEQYF
-	TRBV20-1	14	TRBJ1-1	-	TGCAGTGCTAGAGATAAGGGGTACTCCCCTGAAGCTTTCTTT	CSARDKGYSPEAFF
-	TRBV5-1	15	TRBJ2-5	-	TGCGCCAGCAGCTCCGTCGGTGCAGGGATAGAGACCCAGTACTTC	CASSSVGAGIETQYF
TRBD1	TRBV7-8	16	TRBJ2-4	-	TGTGCCAGCAGCCTAGACAGGGCCATAGCCAAAAACATTCAGTACTTC	CASSLDRAIAKNIQYF
TRBD2	TRBV20-1	12	TRBJ2-3	once	TGCAGTGGTCGGGGGGGCCTGGATACGCAGTATTTT	CSGRGGLDTQYF
-	TRBV19	16	TRBJ1-2	-	TGTGCCAGTAGTATCCGTCAAGGATCCGATACGTCCGGCTACACCTTC	CASSIRQGSDTSGYTF
TRBD1	TRBV7-9	14	TRBJ1-6	-	TGTGCCAGCAGCTCCGGGACAGGGAATTCACCCCTCCACTTT	CASSSGTGNSPLHF
-	TRBV6-1	14	TRBJ1-1	once	TGTGCCAGCAGTGAAGCGAGAAGCCAAGGAAATCTCATCTTT	CASSEARSQGNLIF
TRBD1	TRBV20-1	14	TRBJ1-2	-	TGCAGTGCTAAGGGACAGGGTGCTAACTATGGCTACACCTTC	CSAKGQGANYGYTF
TRBD2	TRBV5-1	17	TRBJ2-1	-	TGCGCCAGCAGCTTGGCCAAGACTAGCGGCATCTACAATGAGCAGTTCTTC	CASSLAKTSGIYNEQFF
-	TRBV7-8	16	TRBJ1-1	-	TGTGCCAGCAGCTTAGCACAGCGCTTAAAGAACACTGAAGCTTTCTTT	CASSLAQRLKNTEAFF
-	TRBV29-1	14	TRBJ2-1	-	TGCAGCGTTGACGGGGTTTCGGGCAACAATGAGCAGTTCTTC	CSVDGVSGNNEQFF
-	TRBV7-2	16	TRBJ2-1	-	TGTGCCAGCAGCTTAGCTTCTCCTCGCGCCTACAATGAGCAGTTCTTC	CASSLASPRAYNEQFF
TRBD1	TRBV7-2	17	TRBJ1-2	-	TGTGCCAGCAGCTTGGGCGGGACAGGTGGTAGGAGCTATGGCTACACCTTC	CASSLGGTGGRSYGYTF